This T cell receptor (beta chain) was sequenced in a study of blood T cell repertoires in COVID-19. Here immunoSEQ multiplex PCR was the method, and the copy in TCRdb shows in-frame clones only, minus some. The sample lists 80,000 to 95,000 clones, 75% to 90% occurring once. CDR3 length: 16 amino acids. The TCR was taken from an elderly woman with active or convalescent COVID-19. The chain recombines TRBV21-1 with TRBJ2-3; the D segment call TRBD1 is taken from the table without a DNA check. TRBV21-1 is shown as a pseudogene. The sample was peripheral blood. The CDR3 protein is CASSPIRQASTDTQYF. The CDR3 DNA sequence: TGTGCCAGCAGCCCCATTAGACAGGCTAGCACAGATACGCAGTATTTT.